Sequencing of this T cell receptor (beta chain) was carried out in a study of T cells in women clearing cervical HPV infection. Study context: Controls gave blood once infection was undetectable; cases at lesion identification. Cases' blood sampling followed lesion detection by median around 23 weeks (90 to 200). Points from the study as a whole: Controls had more TRBV6-7 (0.16%) than cases (about 0.11%).

immunoSEQ multiplex PCR used an average of roughly 1,100 ng genomic DNA. Produced via immunoSEQ multiplex PCR; TCRdb's table is partial and in-frame only. The sample has about 21,000 clones. V lost 7 bases and J 3 bases, leaving 19 bases between the germline ends. Per germline, CDR1 MDHEN and CDR2 SYDVKM. This CDR3 has 15 residues. As for this clone: Its specificity is not known. The read terminates 3 residues before the CDR3 end, so the remaining end is supplied by the germline J gene.

The TCR was taken from a woman between 18 and 70 years old with a cervical HPV16 infection that either progressed to CIN3+ or cleared (not recorded which). The chain recombines TRBV28 with TRBJ2-7; possibly TRBD1 or TRBD2 for D (5 bases each). The sample comprised blood buffy coat. The sequenced CDR3 bases are TGTGCCAGCAACGAAAGGGGAAGAGGGATCTACGAG. Encoded protein: CASNERGRGIYE. The whole CDR3 region reads CASNERGRGIYEQYF.